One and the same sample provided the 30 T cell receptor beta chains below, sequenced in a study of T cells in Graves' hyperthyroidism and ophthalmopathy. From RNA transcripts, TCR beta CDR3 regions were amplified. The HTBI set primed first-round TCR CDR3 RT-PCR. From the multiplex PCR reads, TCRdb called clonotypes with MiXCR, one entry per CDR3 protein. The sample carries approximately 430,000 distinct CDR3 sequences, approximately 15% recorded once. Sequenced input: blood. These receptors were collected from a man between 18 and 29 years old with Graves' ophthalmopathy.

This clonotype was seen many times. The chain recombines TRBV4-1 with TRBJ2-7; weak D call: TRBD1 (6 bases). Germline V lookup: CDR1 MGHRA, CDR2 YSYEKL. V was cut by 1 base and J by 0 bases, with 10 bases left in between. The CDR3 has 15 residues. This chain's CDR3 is CASSQARTDSYEQYF. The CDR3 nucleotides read TGCGCCAGCAGCCAAGCAAGGACAGACTCCTACGAGCAGTACTTC.

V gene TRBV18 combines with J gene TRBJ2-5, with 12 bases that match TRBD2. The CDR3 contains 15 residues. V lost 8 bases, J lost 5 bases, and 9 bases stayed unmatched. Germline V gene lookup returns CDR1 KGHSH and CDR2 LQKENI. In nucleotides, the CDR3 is TGTGCCAGCACCTCTAGCGGGAGGGTTACTGAGACCCAGTACTTC. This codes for CASTSSGRVTETQYF.

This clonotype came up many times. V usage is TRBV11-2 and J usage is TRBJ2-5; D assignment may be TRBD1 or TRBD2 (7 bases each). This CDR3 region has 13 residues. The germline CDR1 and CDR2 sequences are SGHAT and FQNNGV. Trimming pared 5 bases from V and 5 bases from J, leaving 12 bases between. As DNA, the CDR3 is TGTGCCAGCAGCGCCCAGGGGGGGGAGACCCAGTACTTC. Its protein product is CASSAQGGETQYF.

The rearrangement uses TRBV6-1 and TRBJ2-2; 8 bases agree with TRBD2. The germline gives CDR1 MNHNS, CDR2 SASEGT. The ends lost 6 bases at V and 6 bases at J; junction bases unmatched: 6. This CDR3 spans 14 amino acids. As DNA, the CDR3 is TGTGCCAGCAGGAGCGGGGGCGGGGCCGGGGAGCTGTTTTTT. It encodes CASRSGGGAGELFF.

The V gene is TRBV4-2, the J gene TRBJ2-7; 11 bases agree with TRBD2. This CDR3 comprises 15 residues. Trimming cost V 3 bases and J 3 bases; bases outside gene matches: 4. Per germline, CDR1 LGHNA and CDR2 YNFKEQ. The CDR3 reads CASSHAGTSGYEQYF. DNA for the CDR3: TGTGCCAGCAGCCACGCCGGGACTAGCGGCTACGAGCAGTACTTC.

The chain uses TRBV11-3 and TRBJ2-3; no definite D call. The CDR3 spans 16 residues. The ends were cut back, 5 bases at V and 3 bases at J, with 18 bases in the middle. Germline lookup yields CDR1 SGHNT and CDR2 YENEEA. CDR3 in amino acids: CASSPPSPGATDTQYF. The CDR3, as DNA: TGTGCCAGCAGCCCCCCCAGCCCCGGTGCGACAGATACGCAGTATTTT. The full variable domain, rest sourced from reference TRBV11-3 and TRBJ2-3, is EAGVVQSPRYKIIEKKQPVAFWCNPISGHNTLYWYLQNLGQGPELLIRYENEEAVDDSQLPKDRFSAERLKGVDSTLKIQPAELGDSAVYLCASSPPSPGATDTQYFGPGTRLTVL.

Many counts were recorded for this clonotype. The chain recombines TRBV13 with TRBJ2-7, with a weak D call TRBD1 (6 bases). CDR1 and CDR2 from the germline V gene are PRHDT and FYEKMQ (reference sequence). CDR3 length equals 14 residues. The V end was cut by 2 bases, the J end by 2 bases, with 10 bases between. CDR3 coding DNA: TGTGCCAGCAGCTTAAGCGGACAGACCTACGAGCAGTACTTC. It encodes CASSLSGQTYEQYF.

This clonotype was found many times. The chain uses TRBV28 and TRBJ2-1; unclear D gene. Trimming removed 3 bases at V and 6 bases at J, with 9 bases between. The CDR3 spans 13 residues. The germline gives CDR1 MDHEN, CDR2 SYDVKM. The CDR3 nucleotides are TGTGCCAGCAGTTTTCCCGCCCCCAATGAGCAGTTCTTC. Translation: CASSFPAPNEQFF.

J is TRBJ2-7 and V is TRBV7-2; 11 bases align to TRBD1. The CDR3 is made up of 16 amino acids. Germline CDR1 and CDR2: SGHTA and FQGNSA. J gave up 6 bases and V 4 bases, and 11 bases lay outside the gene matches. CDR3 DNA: TGTGCCAGCAGCTGGGCACCTCGGACAGGGGGCGGCGAGCAGTACTTC. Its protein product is CASSWAPRTGGGEQYF.

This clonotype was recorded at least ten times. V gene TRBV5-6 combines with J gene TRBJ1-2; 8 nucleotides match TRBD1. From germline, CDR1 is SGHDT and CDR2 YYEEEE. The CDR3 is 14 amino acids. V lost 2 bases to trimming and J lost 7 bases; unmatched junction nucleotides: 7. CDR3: CASSFRDRPLGYTF. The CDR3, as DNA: TGTGCCAGCAGCTTCCGGGACAGGCCCCTTGGCTACACCTTC.

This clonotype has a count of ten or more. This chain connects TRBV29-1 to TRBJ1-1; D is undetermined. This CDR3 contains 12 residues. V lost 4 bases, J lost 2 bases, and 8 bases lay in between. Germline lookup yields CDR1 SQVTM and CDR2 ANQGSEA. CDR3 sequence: CSVVTSNTEAFF. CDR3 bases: TGCAGCGTTGTGACGTCTAACACTGAAGCTTTCTTT.

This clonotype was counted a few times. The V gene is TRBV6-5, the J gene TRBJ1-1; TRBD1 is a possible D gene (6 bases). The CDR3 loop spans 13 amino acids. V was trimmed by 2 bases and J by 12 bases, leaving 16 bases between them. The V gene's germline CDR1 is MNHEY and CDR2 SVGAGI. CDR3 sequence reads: CASSYPVGGASFF. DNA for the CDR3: TGTGCCAGCAGTTACCCGGTGGGGGGGGCTTCTTTCTTT.

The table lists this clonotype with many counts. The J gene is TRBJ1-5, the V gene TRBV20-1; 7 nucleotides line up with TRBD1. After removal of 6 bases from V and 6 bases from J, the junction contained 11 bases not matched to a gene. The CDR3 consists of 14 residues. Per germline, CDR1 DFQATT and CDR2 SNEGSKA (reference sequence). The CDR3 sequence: CSAPGQGDAQPQHF. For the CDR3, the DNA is TGCAGTGCACCCGGGCAGGGGGATGCTCAGCCCCAGCATTTT.

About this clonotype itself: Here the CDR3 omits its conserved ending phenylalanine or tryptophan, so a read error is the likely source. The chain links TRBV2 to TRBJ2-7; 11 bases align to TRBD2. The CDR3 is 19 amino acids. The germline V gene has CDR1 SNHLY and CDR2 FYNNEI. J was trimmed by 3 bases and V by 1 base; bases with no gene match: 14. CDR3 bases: TGTGCCAGCAGTGAAGTCTACCCAGGACTAGCGGGTGACAGCTACGAGCAGTACCTC. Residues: CASSEVYPGLAGDSYEQYL.

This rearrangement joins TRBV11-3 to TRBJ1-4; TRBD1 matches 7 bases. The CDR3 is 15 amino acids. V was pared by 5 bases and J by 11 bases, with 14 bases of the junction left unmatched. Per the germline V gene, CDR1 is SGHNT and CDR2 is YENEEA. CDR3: CASSLGGIEDRKLFF. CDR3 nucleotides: TGTGCCAGCAGCCTGGGGGGTATAGAGGACAGGAAACTGTTTTTT.

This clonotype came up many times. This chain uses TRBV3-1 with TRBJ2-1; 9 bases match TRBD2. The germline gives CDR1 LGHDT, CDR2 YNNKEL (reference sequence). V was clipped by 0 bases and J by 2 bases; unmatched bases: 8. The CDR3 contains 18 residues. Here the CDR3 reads CASSQDRASGDPYNEQFF. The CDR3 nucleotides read TGTGCCAGCAGCCAAGATAGGGCTAGCGGGGATCCCTACAATGAGCAGTTCTTC.

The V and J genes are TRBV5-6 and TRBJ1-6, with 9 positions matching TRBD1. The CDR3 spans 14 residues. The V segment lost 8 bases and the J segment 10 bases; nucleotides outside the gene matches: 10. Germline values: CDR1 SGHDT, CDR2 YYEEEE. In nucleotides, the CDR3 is TGTGCCAGTAGTATGGGACAGGGTTGGTCACCCCTCCACTTT. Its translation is CASSMGQGWSPLHF.

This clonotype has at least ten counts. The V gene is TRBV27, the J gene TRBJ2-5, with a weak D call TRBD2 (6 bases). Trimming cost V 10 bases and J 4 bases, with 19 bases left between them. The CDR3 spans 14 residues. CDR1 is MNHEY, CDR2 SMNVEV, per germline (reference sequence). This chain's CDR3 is CATLLAEEGETQYF. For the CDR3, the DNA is TGTGCCACCCTACTAGCCGAAGAGGGAGAGACCCAGTACTTC.

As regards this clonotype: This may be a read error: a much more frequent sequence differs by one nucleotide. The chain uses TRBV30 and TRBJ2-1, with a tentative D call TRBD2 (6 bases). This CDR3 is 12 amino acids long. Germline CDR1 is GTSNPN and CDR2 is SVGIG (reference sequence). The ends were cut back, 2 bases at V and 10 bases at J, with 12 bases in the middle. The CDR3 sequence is CAWSYGGKEQFF. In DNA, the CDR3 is TGTGCCTGGAGTTATGGGGGGAAAGAGCAGTTCTTC.

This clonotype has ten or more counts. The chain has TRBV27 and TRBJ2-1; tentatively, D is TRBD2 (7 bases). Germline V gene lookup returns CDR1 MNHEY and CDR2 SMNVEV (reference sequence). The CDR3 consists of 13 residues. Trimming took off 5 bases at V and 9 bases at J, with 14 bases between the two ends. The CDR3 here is CASSTRGAGEQFF. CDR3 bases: TGTGCCAGCAGTACACGGGGGGCCGGTGAGCAGTTCTTC.

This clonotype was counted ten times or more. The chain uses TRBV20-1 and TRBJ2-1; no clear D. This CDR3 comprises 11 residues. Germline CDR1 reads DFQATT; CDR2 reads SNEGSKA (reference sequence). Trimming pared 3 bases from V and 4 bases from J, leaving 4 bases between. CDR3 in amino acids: CSASPYNEQFF. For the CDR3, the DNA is TGCAGTGCTAGTCCATACAATGAGCAGTTCTTC.

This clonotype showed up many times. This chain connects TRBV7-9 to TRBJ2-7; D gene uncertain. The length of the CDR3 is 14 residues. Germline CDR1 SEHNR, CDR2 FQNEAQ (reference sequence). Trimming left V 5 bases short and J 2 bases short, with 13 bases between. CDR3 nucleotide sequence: TGTGCCAGCAGCCGCAGGCTCCTACCCTACGAGCAGTACTTC. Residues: CASSRRLLPYEQYF.

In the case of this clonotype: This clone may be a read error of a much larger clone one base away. The CDR3 DNA reads as TGTGCCAGCAGTTCCCAGTACCAAGAGACCCAGTACTTC. Translation: CASSSQYQETQYF. The V and J genes are TRBV6-2 or TRBV6-3 and TRBJ2-5; D remains ambiguous. The CDR3 is 13 amino acids. V lost 4 bases to trimming and J lost 0 bases, with 6 bases between them. The germline V gene has CDR1 MNHEY and CDR2 SVGEGT.

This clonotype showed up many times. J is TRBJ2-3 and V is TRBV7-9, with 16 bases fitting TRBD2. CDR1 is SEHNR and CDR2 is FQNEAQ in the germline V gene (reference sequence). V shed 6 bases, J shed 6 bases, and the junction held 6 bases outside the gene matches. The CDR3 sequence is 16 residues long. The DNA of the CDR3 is TGTGCCAGCAGTGCCGGGACTAGCGGGGGGGCGGATACGCAGTATTTT. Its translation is CASSAGTSGGADTQYF.

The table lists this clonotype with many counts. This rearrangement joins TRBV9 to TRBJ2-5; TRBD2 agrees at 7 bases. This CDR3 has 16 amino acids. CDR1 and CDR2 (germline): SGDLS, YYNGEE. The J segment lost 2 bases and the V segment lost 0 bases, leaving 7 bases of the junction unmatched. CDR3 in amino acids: CASSVGEGGGQETQYF. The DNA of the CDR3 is TGTGCCAGCAGCGTAGGCGAGGGCGGGGGTCAAGAGACCCAGTACTTC.

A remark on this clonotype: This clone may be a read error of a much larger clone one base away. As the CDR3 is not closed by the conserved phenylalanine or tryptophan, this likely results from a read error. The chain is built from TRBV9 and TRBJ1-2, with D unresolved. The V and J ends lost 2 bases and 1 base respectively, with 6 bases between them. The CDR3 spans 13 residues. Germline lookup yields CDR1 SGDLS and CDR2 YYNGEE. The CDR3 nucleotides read TGTGCCAGCAGCGTGAAGTATAACTATGGCTACACCCTC. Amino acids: CASSVKYNYGYTL.

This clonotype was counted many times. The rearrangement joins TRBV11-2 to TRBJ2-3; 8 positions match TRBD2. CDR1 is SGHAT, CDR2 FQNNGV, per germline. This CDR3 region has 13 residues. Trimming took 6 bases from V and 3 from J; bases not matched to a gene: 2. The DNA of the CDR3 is TGTGCCAGCAGAGGACTAGCAACAGATACGCAGTATTTT. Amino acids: CASRGLATDTQYF.

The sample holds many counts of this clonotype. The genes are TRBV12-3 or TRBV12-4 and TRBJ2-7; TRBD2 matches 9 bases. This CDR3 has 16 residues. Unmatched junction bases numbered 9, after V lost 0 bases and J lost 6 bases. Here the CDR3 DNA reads TGTGCCAGCAGTTTAGCGTCCCTAGCGGGAATTGGCGAGCAGTACTTC. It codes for CASSLASLAGIGEQYF.

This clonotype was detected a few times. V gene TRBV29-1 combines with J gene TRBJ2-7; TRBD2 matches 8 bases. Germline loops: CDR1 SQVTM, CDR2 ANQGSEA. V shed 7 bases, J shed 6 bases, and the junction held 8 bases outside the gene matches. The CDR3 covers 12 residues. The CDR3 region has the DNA TGCAGCGGAAGCGGACTAGCCCGCGAGCAGTACTTC. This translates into CSGSGLAREQYF.

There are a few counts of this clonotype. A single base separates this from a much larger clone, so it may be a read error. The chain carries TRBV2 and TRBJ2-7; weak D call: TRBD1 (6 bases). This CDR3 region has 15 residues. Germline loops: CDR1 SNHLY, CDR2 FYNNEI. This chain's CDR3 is CASSEVLGASYEQHF. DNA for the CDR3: TGTGCCAGCAGTGAAGTGTTGGGGGCCTCCTACGAGCAGCACTTC.